This record covers a single T cell receptor beta chain. Its antigen is still unknown. Looked up from germline, CDR1 is SEHNR and CDR2 is FQNEAQ (reference sequence). The CDR3 length is 15 residues. V was clipped by 7 bases and J by 3 bases; unmatched bases: 11. The data were obtained in a study of identical twins. TCRdb recomputed calls from the 5' RACE reads with MiXCR, one row per CDR3 protein. The sample lists 200,000 to 300,000 distinct CDR3 sequences, roughly 10% occurring once. With no exceptions, donors were healthy Caucasians. The study's findings and limits: Models underestimated TCR alpha sharing (out-of-frame) in monozygotic twins. Carriage of fewer insertions was seen in abundant cord blood beta clonotypes, whereas memory repertoires showed none.

The genes are TRBV7-9 and TRBJ2-7; 8 nucleotides line up with TRBD1. The material sequenced was memory T cells sorted from blood. This receptor was taken from a man aged 45-65 years in good health. The CDR3 DNA follows: TGTGCCAGCACCCCGGGCGGACAGGGACTCTACGAGCAGTACTTC. It is translated as CASTPGGQGLYEQYF.